This T cell receptor beta chain was profiled in a study of T cells in Graves' hyperthyroidism and ophthalmopathy (dated by TCRdb to between 2018 and 2020). Context from the whole study: Peripheral blood samples were taken at the time of initial diagnosis, prior to any treatment. After sampling, hyperthyroidism patients received methimazole starting at 30 mg daily, and ophthalmopathy patients received high-dose intravenous methylprednisolone. TCR Vbeta CDR3 sequencing of around 130 peripheral blood samples (over 40 ophthalmopathy, 75 to 85 hyperthyroidism and approximately 17 progressor patients) is reported in the paper. Prospective prediction of ophthalmopathy was tested in an independent validation cohort consisting of 18 to 20 hyperthyroidism patients and around 17 patients who later progressed to ophthalmopathy. To identify distinguishing TCR V-J signatures, a discovery cohort of about a hundred patients was used, comprising 40 to 45 with Graves' ophthalmopathy and about 59 with stable Graves' hyperthyroidism. In six Graves' hyperthyroidism patients, the study also compared T-cell repertoires from thyroid tissue with T-cell repertoires from blood. The approximately 97 discovery patients were randomly divided into training and test sets at a 7:3 ratio. What the research found in general, with its limitations: Most expanded thyroid clonotypes (frequency above 0.001) were also found in blood, which suggests that blood repertoires may mirror thyroid immune responses. A 13 V-J signature model separated ophthalmopathy from stable hyperthyroidism, with about 90% sensitivity and 81.08% specificity in cross-validation and 80%/75% in testing. In validation, the model predicted progression to ophthalmopathy a median of roughly 6.5 months before onset, with around 70% sensitivity and roughly 79% specificity. No statistical method was used to set the sample size in advance, and investigators knew the group allocation.

This clonotype appeared many times. The target of this receptor is not known. The input lacks base qualities; no much larger clone sits a single base away. The TCR beta CDR3 regions were amplified from RNA transcripts. The TCR CDR3 was subjected to a first round of RT-PCR using the HTBI primer set and the Qiagen OneStep RT-PCR kit. Libraries were constructed in a second round of multiplex PCR, after which size selection and purification were carried out. Paired-end sequencing of the libraries was performed with 100 bp reads on an Illumina HiSeq2000. The published analysis was carried out like this. SOAPnuke was used to process the raw data, removing reads that contained adapters or uncalled bases, had a mean Phred below 15, or lacked an exact match to the constant primer or identifier. High-quality paired reads were merged using COPE v1.2.5, and each unique nucleotide sequence was defined as a clonotype. Clonotypes were aligned to IMGT TRBV, TRBD and TRBJ reference segments using MiTCR v1.1. The analysis was restricted to V-J combinations with a frequency above 0.0001, which together covered just over 98% of the repertoires. A TCS score was defined as the ratio of F50 (clonal expansion) to E x V (chaos), with BLOSUM62-based TCRdist applied between CDR3 peptides within each V-J. Welch's t-statistics and random forest reduced 500 to 550 V-J features to 10 to 15, which were used in a naive Bayes classifier (R e1071). In-frame beta chains were kept once TCRdb had trimmed the public reads at Q25 with fastp and called clones with MiXCR. Under each unique CDR3 protein, matching rows form one entry showing the most common genes and DNA. The V and J calls shown here were made by TCRdb, not taken from the authors' results. The sample has 300,000 to 350,000 distinct CDR3 sequences on record, 16% of them singletons. The top ten hold around 34% of the sample.

Stable Graves' hyperthyroidism was defined as no progression to ophthalmopathy during 18 months of follow-up. Hyperthyroidism patients were newly diagnosed, had a disease duration of under 2 months, and were aged 18 to 65 years. The study excluded patients with uncontrolled infections, other autoimmune diseases, pregnancy or lactation. Diagnoses relied on clinical symptoms, serum thyroxine and TRAb, thyroid ultrasound and orbital computed tomography. Ficoll-Paque density gradient centrifugation was used to isolate PBMCs from around 10 ml of fresh peripheral blood. Total RNA was extracted using Trizol reagent, and RNA quality was assessed on an Agilent 2100 Bioanalyzer. Sequencing was carried out using blood. This clonotype was sampled from a man aged 25-45 years with Graves' hyperthyroidism.

For the CDR3, the sequence is CASWGDTQYF. The sequenced DNA is TGTGCCAGCTGGGGAGATACGCAGTATTTT. The rearranged segments are TRBV28 and TRBJ2-3, with no confidently assigned D gene. The CDR3 measures 10 amino acids from cysteine to phenylalanine. Just CDR3 DNA is preserved here, 30 bases in frame from base 1. CDR1 and CDR2, per the germline V gene, are MDHEN and SYDVKM. Trimming at the junction amounts to 8 bases on V and 5 bases on J, and the germline ends lie 5 bases apart.